This T cell receptor (beta chain) appears in the sequencing data of a study of blood T cell repertoires in COVID-19. Study overall: Whether acute or convalescent, the COVID-19 samples came from the United States, Italy and Spain. From T cells, B-cell-depleted T cells, or PBMCs came the material, which was cDNA or gDNA.

As originally analysed: Counts of nucleated cells, estimated from reference gene primer amplification, were obtained. Sequenced by immunoSEQ multiplex PCR; TCRdb stores in-frame clones only, minus some. From that table come the V and J calls and clone size; the DNA was used to work out D and trimming. The sample shows fewer than 100,000 clones, around 86% of them seen only once. Germline V gives CDR1 SNHLY, CDR2 FYNNEI. Trimming shortened V by 8 bases and J by 3 bases, and 14 bases separated the two germline ends. The CDR3 has 15 residues. The sample consisted of peripheral blood. The chain employs TRBV2 and TRBJ1-6, with D possibly matching TRBD1 (5 bases). The receptor was isolated from a woman older than 75 with acute or convalescent COVID-19. As DNA, the CDR3 is TGTGCCAGCCGACCCATGGGGGGCTATAATTCACCCCTCCACTTT. Residues: CASRPMGGYNSPLHF.